This T cell receptor beta chain was captured in a study of spatial heterogeneity in lung cancer. General study findings and limits: More often at tumor resection than at routine follow-up, ubiquitous expanded tumor TCRs were detected in the blood.

In the library, each TCR cDNA molecule bore its own unique molecular identifier. Each CDR3 protein gets one entry after TCRdb re-called the 5' RACE reads with MiXCR. This table holds tens of thousands of distinct CDR3 sequences, less than 8.5% found once. As for time point: sample taken at primary tumor resection. A total of around 72 untreated early-stage non-small cell lung cancer patients served as donors. Whole RNA, isolated from tumor, nontumor lung or frozen PBMC, was sequenced without prior sorting. This clonotype has at least ten counts. What it binds is unknown. This CDR3 is 13 amino acids long. Trimming stripped 5 bases from V and 7 bases from J, with 11 bases between.

This TCR was sampled from a female donor with early-stage non-small cell lung cancer. The rearrangement links TRBV12-3 or TRBV12-4 to TRBJ2-2; D gene ambiguous. This specimen was PBMCs, taken at surgery. The CDR3 here is CASSPRIGGELFF. The CDR3 DNA reads TGTGCCAGCAGTCCCCGGATCGGCGGGGAGCTGTTTTTT.